One and the same sample provided the 23 T cell receptor beta chains below, sequenced in a study of long-term antiretroviral therapy in people with HIV. The assay used was immunoSEQ (version v3.0), run at survey level. Profiled with immunoSEQ multiplex PCR; TCRdb holds only in-frame clones, not every one. Counted here are 18,000 or so clones, 80% to 90% occurring once; the ten biggest clones make up around 8.5%. Sequencing was performed on unsorted PBMCs, taken 4.2 years after starting antiretroviral therapy. These receptor sequences come from a man aged 50 to 59 with HIV.

V and J are TRBV27 and TRBJ2-2; 10 bases line up with TRBD1. In germline, CDR1 is MNHEY, CDR2 SMNVEV (reference sequence). The CDR3 loop spans 17 amino acids. Trimming removed 2 bases from V and 3 bases from J; junction bases left unmatched: 6. Here the CDR3 reads CASSLRGQGIYTGELFF. CDR3 coding DNA: TGTGCCAGCAGTTTAAGGGGACAGGGGATATACACCGGGGAGCTGTTTTTT.

The V and J genes are TRBV19 and TRBJ2-7; D is uncertain. CDR3 size: 14 residues. V was pared by 4 bases and J by 0 bases, with 10 bases between. CDR1 is LNHDA, CDR2 SQIVND, per germline (reference sequence). The CDR3 protein is CASSTGALSYEQYF. The DNA for the CDR3 is TGTGCCAGTAGTACAGGTGCCCTCTCCTACGAGCAGTACTTC.

In its sample, this clone was seen a few times. The CDR3 DNA reads TGTGCCAGCAGTGGGCGACAGGGACACGATTCACCCCTCCACTTT. This sequence encodes CASSGRQGHDSPLHF. The chain couples TRBV6-1 to TRBJ1-6; 7 nucleotides align to TRBD1. The V segment lost 4 bases and the J segment 8 bases; nucleotides outside the gene matches: 8. The germline CDR1 and CDR2 sequences are MNHNS and SASEGT. CDR3 length: 15 residues.

This rearrangement joins TRBV10-3 to TRBJ1-5; the D gene is possibly TRBD1 (6 bases). Looked up from germline, CDR1 is ENHRY and CDR2 is SYGVKD. The CDR3 extends over 16 amino acids. V was clipped by 1 base and J by 1 base, with 11 bases between them. The CDR3 reads CAISEWGAGSNQPQHF. CDR3 sequence (DNA): TGTGCCATCAGTGAGTGGGGGGCAGGGAGCAATCAGCCCCAGCATTTT.

V and J are TRBV7-9 and TRBJ1-4; perhaps TRBD1 as D (5 bases). CDR1 is SEHNR, CDR2 FQNEAQ, per germline (reference sequence). This CDR3 contains 16 residues. Trimming stripped 3 bases from V and 1 base from J, with 12 bases between. CDR3 coding DNA: TGTGCCAGCAGCTTGGGACCGGTAGGAACTAATGAAAAACTGTTTTTT. Protein product: CASSLGPVGTNEKLFF. Based on the CDR3 plus reference TRBV7-9 and TRBJ1-4, the full variable domain is DTGVSQNPRHKITKRGQNVTFRCDPISEHNRLYWYRQTLGQGPEFLTYFQNEAQLEKSRLLSDRFSAERPKGSFSTLEIQRTEQGDSAMYLCASSLGPVGTNEKLFFGSGTQLSVL.

This rearrangement joins TRBV6-5 to TRBJ2-7; 11 bases agree with TRBD2. CDR1 MNHEY and CDR2 SVGAGI come from the germline V gene. V lost 6 bases, J lost 2 bases, and 6 bases stayed unmatched. CDR3 length: 15 amino acids. The DNA of the CDR3 is TGTGCCAGCAGCCCGACTAGCGGGGCGACCTACGAGCAGTACTTC. Protein: CASSPTSGATYEQYF.

The V and J genes are TRBV2 and TRBJ1-5, with TRBD1 identical over 10 bases. Unmatched junction bases numbered 4, after V lost 2 bases and J lost 6 bases. Germline-derived CDR1 and CDR2 are SNHLY and FYNNEI. The CDR3 covers 15 residues. CDR3 nucleotide sequence: TGTGCCAGCAGTGAAAGTGGACAGGGGGGTCAGCCCCAGCATTTT. It specifies CASSESGQGGQPQHF.

This chain links TRBV27 with TRBJ2-3; TRBD2 matches 11 bases. The CDR3 spans 17 residues. Trimming cost V 6 bases and J 4 bases; bases outside gene matches: 12. CDR1 MNHEY and CDR2 SMNVEV come from the germline V gene (reference sequence). The CDR3 protein is CASRSLLLAGVSDTQYF. The CDR3 DNA is TGTGCCAGCAGGAGTTTGCTACTAGCGGGGGTATCAGATACGCAGTATTTT.

The chain uses TRBV7-3 and TRBJ1-3, with D uncertain. V was shortened by 3 bases and J by 0 bases, with 6 bases between the two germline ends. The CDR3 is 14 residues long. Germline CDR1 reads SGHTA; CDR2 reads FQGTGA. The CDR3 DNA sequence: TGTGCCAGCAGCTTGGGCAACTCTGGAAACACCATATATTTT. Its translation: CASSLGNSGNTIYF.

This chain joins TRBV2 and TRBJ2-1; the D gene is possibly TRBD2 (5 bases). Trimming stripped 8 bases from V and 0 bases from J, with 8 bases between. This CDR3 has 13 residues. Looked up from germline, CDR1 is SNHLY and CDR2 is FYNNEI. The CDR3 region has the DNA TGTGCCAGCGGGCTAGCCTCCTACAATGAGCAGTTCTTC. It is translated as CASGLASYNEQFF.

In this sample, this clone turned up once. The gene calls are TRBV7-9 and TRBJ2-1; TRBD1 agrees at 8 bases. This CDR3 spans 16 amino acids. CDR1 and CDR2 from the germline V gene are SEHNR and FQNEAQ (reference sequence). J lost 6 bases, V lost 5 bases, and 12 bases had no gene match. The CDR3 region has the DNA TGTGCCAGCAGCCCGCAATACGGACAGGGTACCAATGAGCAGTTCTTC. Translation gives CASSPQYGQGTNEQFF.

The chain couples TRBV7-2 to TRBJ1-1; D not resolved. Trimming cost V 0 bases and J 3 bases, with 11 bases left between them. The germline gives CDR1 SGHTA, CDR2 FQGNSA. This CDR3 comprises 15 residues. The CDR3 sequence: CASSLASVPDTEAFF. In nucleotides, the CDR3 is TGTGCCAGCAGCTTAGCGAGTGTCCCGGACACTGAAGCTTTCTTT.

This rearrangement joins TRBV5-4 to TRBJ2-7, with D perhaps being TRBD1 or TRBD2 (5 bases each). Looked up from germline, CDR1 is SGHNT and CDR2 is YYREEE (reference sequence). V was trimmed by 0 bases and J by 3 bases, leaving 10 bases between them. The CDR3 runs 14 residues. The DNA for the CDR3 is TGTGCCAGCAGCTTGGACGGGACGGTCTACGAGCAGTACTTC. It specifies CASSLDGTVYEQYF.

The chain carries TRBV2 and TRBJ1-2; the match to TRBD1 covers 8 bases. CDR3 length: 15 amino acids. J was trimmed by 1 base and V by 4 bases; bases with no gene match: 5. The germline V gene encodes CDR1 SNHLY and CDR2 FYNNEI. CDR3 DNA: TGTGCCAGCAGTGTCGGACAGGGTATTAACTATGGCTACACCTTC. As protein: CASSVGQGINYGYTF.

This rearrangement joins TRBV9 to TRBJ2-7; D might be TRBD1 (6 bases). The CDR3 has 15 residues. V lost 2 bases to trimming and J lost 7 bases, with 19 bases between them. Per germline, CDR1 SGDLS and CDR2 YYNGEE. The CDR3 DNA sequence: TGTGCCAGCAGCGTCCGGGACACTCTCCCGGGGGAGCAGTACTTC. Translation gives CASSVRDTLPGEQYF.

The chain has TRBV7-2 and TRBJ2-4; 8 nucleotides line up with TRBD2. This CDR3 is 17 amino acids long. The germline gives CDR1 SGHTA, CDR2 FQGNSA. After removal of 5 bases from V and 0 bases from J, the junction contained 9 bases not matched to a gene. The CDR3 is CASSRRAGELAKNIQYF. CDR3 coding DNA: TGTGCCAGCAGCAGAAGAGCGGGGGAGTTAGCCAAAAACATTCAGTACTTC.

This chain links TRBV29-1 with TRBJ2-1; 10 bases are shared with TRBD1. The CDR3 loop spans 16 amino acids. Trimming took 7 bases from V and 2 from J; bases not matched to a gene: 11. The germline CDR1 and CDR2 sequences are SQVTM and ANQGSEA. CDR3 nucleotides: TGCAGCGGCTTGGGACAGGGGCCCCCCCCCTACAATGAGCAGTTCTTC. This encodes CSGLGQGPPPYNEQFF.

The chain links TRBV4-2 to TRBJ2-5, with 8 bases identical to TRBD1. The CDR3 sequence is 16 residues long. CDR1 LGHNA and CDR2 YNFKEQ come from the germline V gene. V was clipped by 0 bases and J by 7 bases; unmatched bases: 10. This CDR3 reads CASSQDRSQGAGTQYF. For the CDR3, the DNA is TGTGCCAGCAGCCAAGATCGGAGTCAGGGGGCCGGGACCCAGTACTTC.

The chain employs TRBV7-8 and TRBJ1-3; D uncertain. V was shortened by 5 bases and J by 1 base, with 9 bases between the two germline ends. Germline V gene lookup returns CDR1 SGHVS and CDR2 FQNEAQ. The length of the CDR3 is 14 residues. CDR3 protein: CASSPAGSGNTIYF. The CDR3 DNA reads TGTGCCAGCAGCCCCGCCGGTTCTGGAAACACCATATATTTT.

The chain combines TRBV6-4 with TRBJ1-1; D is ambiguous. The V end was cut by 6 bases, the J end by 1 base, with 9 bases between. CDR3 size: 13 residues. Per the germline V gene, CDR1 is MRHNA and CDR2 is SNTAGT. The CDR3 spells CASSVTANTEAFF. Written as DNA, the CDR3 is TGTGCCAGCAGCGTGACCGCGAACACTGAAGCTTTCTTT.

The sample holds one count of this clone. The V gene is TRBV4-1, the J gene TRBJ2-3; the D gene is possibly TRBD1 (6 bases). CDR3 size: 11 residues. Germline V gene sequence: CDR1 MGHRA, CDR2 YSYEKL. Between the trimmed V and J ends, which lost 2 bases and 12 bases, there was a span of 9 bases. This chain's CDR3 is CASSQLGAQYF. The DNA for the CDR3 is TGCGCCAGCAGCCAACTGGGGGCCCAGTATTTT.

The chain is built from TRBV30 and TRBJ1-4, with D maybe TRBD1 (6 bases). The CDR3 covers 16 residues. CDR1 and CDR2 from the germline V gene are GTSNPN and SVGIG (reference sequence). V lost 1 base, J lost 4 bases, and 16 bases lay in between. The CDR3 sequence: CAWSDGGALGNEKLFF. CDR3 bases: TGTGCCTGGAGTGACGGGGGGGCGCTGGGTAATGAAAAACTGTTTTTT.

The chain is built from TRBV9 and TRBJ2-1; D might be TRBD1 or TRBD2, each matching 5 bases. The CDR3 sequence is 16 residues long. V shed 4 bases and J shed 6 bases, with 20 bases lying between them. Germline values: CDR1 SGDLS, CDR2 YYNGEE. CDR3 in amino acids: CASSTRGWGSPNEQFF. CDR3 nucleotide sequence: TGTGCCAGCAGCACCCGAGGGTGGGGGTCCCCCAATGAGCAGTTCTTC. Variable domain in full (rest from reference TRBV9 and TRBJ2-1): DSGVTQTPKHLITATGQRVTLRCSPRSGDLSVYWYQQSLDQGLQFLIQYYNGEERAKGNILERFSAQQFPDLHSELNLSSLELGDSALYFCASSTRGWGSPNEQFFGPGTRLTVL.